This T cell receptor beta chain derives from a study of control samples from healthy donors and cancer patients. J gave up 5 bases and V 2 bases, and 9 bases lay outside the gene matches. The CDR3 sequence is 16 residues long. The germline V gene has CDR1 PRHDT and CDR2 FYEKMQ (reference sequence). Clones were sequenced by immunoSEQ multiplex PCR, and TCRdb holds only the in-frame ones, with some missing. Of approximately 150,000 clones listed, about 91% are singletons. This sequence was found in a man younger than 45 in good health. V is TRBV13 and J is TRBJ1-2; 9 bases fit TRBD1. Sequences were obtained from blood. The CDR3 sequence is CASSLSPQGARYGYTF. The CDR3 region has the DNA TGTGCCAGCAGCTTAAGCCCACAGGGGGCGAGGTATGGCTACACCTTC.